The rows below give T cell receptor beta chains drawn from one sample of a study of CD8 T cells in Susac syndrome. TCRdb re-called the immunoSEQ multiplex PCR reads through MiXCR, storing one row per CDR3 protein. The sample lists about 150,000 distinct CDR3 sequences, 90% to 97% occurring once. Specimen: CD4+ T cells from PBMCs. Every receptor here comes from a human donor with Susac syndrome. Both conserved end residues are part of each CDR3. D genes are given only for firm matches.

TRBV29-1	.	CSVLNQGFRRKTQYF
TRBV4-1	TRBD2	CASRRGLAGGEQYF
TRBV6-5	TRBD1	CASNSRDSNLFYGYTF
TRBV4-1	.	CASVQPGVTTEAFF
TRBV5-1	.	CASMVGSLTGELFF
TRBV2	TRBD2	CASSVEGGEYF
TRBV25-1	TRBD1	CASSEGNRGETQYF
TRBV3-1	.	CASSLKTETYEQYF
TRBV9	TRBD1	CASSVDGTDFYEQYF
TRBV10-3	.	CAVSEGREPQHF
TRBV9	.	CASSAPPLYNEQFF
TRBV12-3/TRBV12-4	TRBD2	CASSPGTSGRGREFF
TRBV14	.	CASSQESGRPGGNEQFF
TRBV6-5	TRBD1	CASSYGDRKNIQYF
TRBV9	TRBD1	CASSVDDRGNSPLHF
TRBV7-9	.	CASSRTSSNEQFF
TRBV20-1	.	CSVSSGLLTTDTQYF
TRBV10-2	TRBD2	CASSALAGETQYF
TRBV5-1	.	CASRATEGTQYF
TRBV9	.	CASSVSPGANVLTF
TRBV16	.	CASSQSPGFAQPQHF
TRBV3-1	.	CASSQTANTGELFF
TRBV29-1	.	CSVGEGASYEQYF
TRBV18	TRBD1	CASSLTGDNSPLHF
TRBV20-1	.	CSARRRFTGELFF
TRBV20-1	.	CSVAGRQTYEQYF
TRBV3-1	.	CASSPGLYEQYF
TRBV11-2	.	CASSLDRPGNTIYF
TRBV3-1	.	CASSLNDYGYTF
TRBV20-1	TRBD2	CSASTTSPPYEQYF
TRBV7-9	.	CASSLEAKGVRGYTF
TRBV9	.	CASSVGRAFF
TRBV9	TRBD1	CASSPRQGVPSPLHF
TRBV9	TRBD2	CASSTGLAGTYEQYF
TRBV20-1	.	CSADPAGTQYF
TRBV27	.	CASSRRDGRNIQYF
TRBV9	TRBD1	CASSPQQGVWGEQFF
TRBV20-1	.	CSARDRLAAYNEQFF
TRBV5-4	.	CASSRPDTYQETQYF
TRBV20-1	.	CSARVGADMYTQYF
TRBV18	TRBD1	CASSPPDRYNEQFF
TRBV9	TRBD2	CASSVGGGSRNNEQFF
TRBV20-1	.	CSARRGTNNSPLHF
TRBV20-1	.	CSAKPGQGGTHTQYF
TRBV15	.	CATSRSPADTQYF
TRBV12-3/TRBV12-4	.	CASRLLQGGEKLFF
TRBV7-9	TRBD2	CASSSTSGGLNEQFF